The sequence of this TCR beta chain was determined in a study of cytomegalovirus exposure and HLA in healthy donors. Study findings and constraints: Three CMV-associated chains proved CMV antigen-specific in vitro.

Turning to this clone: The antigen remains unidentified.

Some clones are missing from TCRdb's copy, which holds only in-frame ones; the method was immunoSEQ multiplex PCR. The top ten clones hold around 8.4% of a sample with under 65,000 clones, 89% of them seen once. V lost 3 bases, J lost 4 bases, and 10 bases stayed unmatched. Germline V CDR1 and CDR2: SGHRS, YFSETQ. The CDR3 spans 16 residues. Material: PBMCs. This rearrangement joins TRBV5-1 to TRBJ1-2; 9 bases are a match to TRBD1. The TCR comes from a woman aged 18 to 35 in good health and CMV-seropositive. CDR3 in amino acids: CASSSSGQGRLYGYTF. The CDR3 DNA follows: TGCGCCAGCAGCTCCTCAGGACAGGGGCGACTCTATGGCTACACCTTC. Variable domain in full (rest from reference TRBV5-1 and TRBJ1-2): KAGVTQTPRYLIKTRGQQVTLSCSPISGHRSVSWYQQTPGQGLQFLFEYFSETQRNKGNFPGRFSGRQFSNSRSEMNVSTLELGDSALYLCASSSSGQGRLYGYTFGSGTRLTVV.